This record concerns one TCR beta chain sequence. Its antigen remains unidentified. This sample was included in a study of shared clonotypes between healthy human individuals. The wider study: Ranging from 18 to 49 in age, donors were two women and three men. CD8 memory received one plate per donor, CD8 naive two, CD4 memory three and CD4 naive three. Study conclusions and caveats: Memory subsets had estimated richness that was generally smaller than that of naive subsets.

The CDR3 runs to 14 residues. In germline, CDR1 is SGHRS, CDR2 YFSETQ. Trimming took 0 bases from V and 7 from J, leaving 13 bases between them. Sequencing was performed with immunoSEQ multiplex PCR; in TCRdb, only in-frame clones are kept and a portion is missing. The repertoire holds about 2.4 million clones, with over 85% as singletons. None of the donors, who were healthy HIV-negative adults, had recently had acute infections or vaccinations. Sequenced input: naive CD4+ T cells from PBMCs. Specified subset: CD45RA+ positively selected. The clonotype comes from a man younger than 35 in good health. Some clones in this sample may be carry-over from other donors' samples. The genes are TRBV5-1 and TRBJ2-5; TRBD2 is a possible D gene (5 bases). CDR3 sequence (DNA): TGCGCCAGCAGCTTGGGGGCAACGAGCGGGACCCAGTACTTC. Translated, it gives CASSLGATSGTQYF.